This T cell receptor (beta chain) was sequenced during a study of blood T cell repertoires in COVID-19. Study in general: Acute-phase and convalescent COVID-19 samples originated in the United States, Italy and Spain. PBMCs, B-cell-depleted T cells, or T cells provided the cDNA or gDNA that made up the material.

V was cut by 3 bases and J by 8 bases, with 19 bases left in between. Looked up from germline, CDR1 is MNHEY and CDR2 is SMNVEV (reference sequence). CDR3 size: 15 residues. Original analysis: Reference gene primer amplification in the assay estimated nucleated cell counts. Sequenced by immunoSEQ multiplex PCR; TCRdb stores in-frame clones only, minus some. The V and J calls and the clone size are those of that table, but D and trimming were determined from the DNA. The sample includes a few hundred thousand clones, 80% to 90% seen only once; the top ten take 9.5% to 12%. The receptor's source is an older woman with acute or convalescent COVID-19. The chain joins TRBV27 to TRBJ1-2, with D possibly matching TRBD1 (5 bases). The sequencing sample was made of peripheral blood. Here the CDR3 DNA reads TGTGCCAGCAGTTTTGGGTGGGGCGGAGGGAAAGGCTACACCTTC. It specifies CASSFGWGGGKGYTF.